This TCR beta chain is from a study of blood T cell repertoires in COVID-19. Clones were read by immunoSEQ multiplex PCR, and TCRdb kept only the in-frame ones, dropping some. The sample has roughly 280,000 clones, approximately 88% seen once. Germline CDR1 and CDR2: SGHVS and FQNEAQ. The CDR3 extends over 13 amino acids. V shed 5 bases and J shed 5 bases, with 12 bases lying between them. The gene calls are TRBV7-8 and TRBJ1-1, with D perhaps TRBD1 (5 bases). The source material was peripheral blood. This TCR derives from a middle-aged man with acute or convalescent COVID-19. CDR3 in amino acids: CASSRTGGTEAFF. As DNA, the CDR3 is TGTGCCAGCAGCCGAACAGGAGGGACTGAAGCTTTCTTT.